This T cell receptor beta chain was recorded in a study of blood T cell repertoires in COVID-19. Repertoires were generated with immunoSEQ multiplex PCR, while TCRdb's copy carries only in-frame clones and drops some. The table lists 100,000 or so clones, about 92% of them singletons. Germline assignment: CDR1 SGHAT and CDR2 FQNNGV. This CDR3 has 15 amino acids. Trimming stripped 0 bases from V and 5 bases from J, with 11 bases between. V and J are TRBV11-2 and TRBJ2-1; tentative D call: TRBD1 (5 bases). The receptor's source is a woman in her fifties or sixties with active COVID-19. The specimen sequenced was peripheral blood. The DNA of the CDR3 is TGTGCCAGCAGCTTAGAGGCAGGGTTCAACAATGAGCAGTTCTTC. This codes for CASSLEAGFNNEQFF.